Below, 11 T cell receptor beta chains from the same sample are listed, as sequenced in a study of vaccination and CD4 T cells after COVID-19. Noted treatment: roughly 10-day PBMC culture with coronavirus spike peptide pools or control peptides (ViraFEST assay). Sequence data for DNA of cultured CD4+ T cells were generated by the Oncomine TCR Beta short-read assay. TCRdb reanalysed the PCR reads using MiXCR and keeps one entry per CDR3 protein. The table records about 14,000 distinct CDR3 sequences, 50% to 70% of them present only once. No antigen has been identified for these receptors. Specimen: CD4+ T cells from blood, cultured in vitro, collected before SARS-CoV-2 vaccination. These receptors were taken from a human donor who had recovered from COVID-19.

V is TRBV7-9 and J is TRBJ2-2; TRBD1 agrees at 9 bases. Germline lookup yields CDR1 SEHNR and CDR2 FQNEAQ (reference sequence). The CDR3 runs 15 residues. V was clipped by 9 bases and J by 6 bases; unmatched bases: 11. The CDR3 region is CARDSGTGRSGELFF. For the CDR3, the DNA is TGTGCCAGGGATTCCGGGACAGGGCGGTCCGGGGAGCTGTTTTTT. The full variable domain, in which reference TRBV7-9 and TRBJ2-2 provide the parts outside the CDR3, is DTGVSQNPRHKITKRGQNVTFRCDPISEHNRLYWYRQTLGQGPEFLTYFQNEAQLEKSRLLSDRFSAERPKGSFSTLEIQRTEQGDSAMYLCARDSGTGRSGELFFGEGSRLTVL.

The chain links TRBV20-1 to TRBJ1-5; TRBD1 agrees at 12 bases. CDR3 length: 16 residues. Per the germline V gene, CDR1 is DFQATT and CDR2 is SNEGSKA (reference sequence). V lost 4 bases, J lost 1 base, and 5 bases stayed unmatched. CDR3 sequence (DNA): TGCAGTGCTACGGGACAGGGGGCGAGAAGCAATCAGCCCCAGCATTTT. This encodes CSATGQGARSNQPQHF.

V and J are TRBV11-2 and TRBJ1-1; D not certain. The germline gives CDR1 SGHAT, CDR2 FQNNGV. The CDR3 extends over 14 amino acids. Trimming pared 5 bases from V and 4 bases from J, leaving 14 bases between. The CDR3 here is CASSPGLVSTEAFF. The DNA of the CDR3 is TGTGCCAGCAGCCCCGGTTTAGTTAGCACTGAAGCTTTCTTT.

This clonotype has only one observation. V usage is TRBV5-5 and J usage is TRBJ2-3, with 8 bases matching TRBD2. The V gene's germline CDR1 is SGHKS and CDR2 YYEKEE (reference sequence). The V gene end was trimmed by 4 bases and the J gene end by 1 base; junction bases not matched to a gene: 5. The CDR3 runs 15 residues. The CDR3 is CASSLTGGRTDTQYF. In DNA form, the CDR3 reads TGTGCCAGCAGCCTAACGGGGGGGCGCACAGATACGCAGTATTTT.

This rearrangement joins TRBV7-8 to TRBJ1-2, with D unclear. CDR1 SGHVS and CDR2 FQNEAQ come from the germline V gene. The CDR3 has 14 residues. With 5 bases removed from V and 5 bases from J, the gap between germline ends came to 15 bases. CDR3 in amino acids: CASSPQAGSYGYTF. The DNA of the CDR3 is TGTGCCAGCAGCCCACAAGCGGGTTCGTATGGCTACACCTTC.

This chain joins TRBV5-1 and TRBJ1-5; weak D call: TRBD1 (6 bases). The CDR3 is 15 amino acids. Between the trimmed V and J ends, which lost 4 bases and 3 bases, there was a span of 14 bases. Germline assignment: CDR1 SGHRS and CDR2 YFSETQ. CDR3 protein: CASSVDTGFNQPQHF. In DNA form, the CDR3 reads TGCGCCAGCAGCGTGGATACAGGGTTCAATCAGCCCCAGCATTTT. The full variable domain, rest sourced from reference TRBV5-1 and TRBJ1-5, is KAGVTQTPRYLIKTRGQQVTLSCSPISGHRSVSWYQQTPGQGLQFLFEYFSETQRNKGNFPGRFSGRQFSNSRSEMNVSTLELGDSALYLCASSVDTGFNQPQHFGDGTRLSIL.

This clonotype was seen a few times. J is TRBJ1-6 and V is TRBV6-1; D possibly corresponds to TRBD1 (6 bases). The CDR3 is 19 amino acids. The germline V and J ends were trimmed by 1 base and 1 base, with 17 bases remaining between them. Germline V gene lookup returns CDR1 MNHNS and CDR2 SASEGT. The CDR3 spells CASSEVGGAGRSYNSPLHF. CDR3 bases: TGTGCCAGCAGTGAAGTAGGGGGGGCAGGGAGATCCTATAATTCACCCCTCCACTTT.

The chain joins TRBV12-3 or TRBV12-4 to TRBJ1-6; 7 positions agree with TRBD1. This CDR3 spans 17 amino acids. The junction had 7 bases not matched to a gene; V was cut back by 5 bases and J by 0 bases. As DNA, the CDR3 is TGTGCCAGCAGTGCCGAGACAGGGAGCTCCTATAATTCACCCCTCCACTTT. Translating gives CASSAETGSSYNSPLHF.

V is TRBV5-1 and J is TRBJ2-3, with 7 bases identical to TRBD1. Germline V gene data show CDR1 as SGHRS and CDR2 as YFSETQ. V lost 1 base to trimming and J lost 4 bases; unmatched junction nucleotides: 6. There are 15 residues in the CDR3. The CDR3 sequence: CASSLPGGAADTQYF. The CDR3 DNA reads as TGCGCCAGCAGCTTGCCAGGGGGAGCGGCAGATACGCAGTATTTT.

V and J are TRBV5-4 and TRBJ1-6; D perhaps matches TRBD1 (6 bases). CDR1 and CDR2 (germline): SGHNT, YYREEE (reference sequence). V was cut by 0 bases and J by 10 bases, with 11 bases left in between. CDR3 length: 14 residues. DNA for the CDR3: TGTGCCAGCAGCTTGGACAGGGCAAACTCACCCCTCCACTTT. This codes for CASSLDRANSPLHF.

J is TRBJ1-2 and V is TRBV12-3 or TRBV12-4; D perhaps matches TRBD1 (5 bases). The CDR3 has 14 amino acids. Trimming shortened V by 5 bases and J by 2 bases, and 12 bases separated the two germline ends. As DNA, the CDR3 is TGTGCCAGCAGTCCTAACCGGGACAACTATGGCTACACCTTC. Encoded protein: CASSPNRDNYGYTF.